Each of the 30 T cell receptor beta chains below was sequenced from the same sample in a study of T cells after yellow fever vaccination. Via MiXCR, TCRdb re-called the 5' RACE reads, giving one row per CDR3 protein. The top ten hold around 2.6% of the sample, which has approximately 110,000 distinct CDR3 sequences, more than 6.5% seen once. The sample here was CD4+ T cells sorted from PBMCs, taken more than 8 days after the first yellow fever vaccination. The receptors here all came from a man aged 18-30 years who received the YFV17D yellow fever vaccine.

Many counts were recorded for this clonotype. V gene TRBV20-1 combines with J gene TRBJ2-2, with unresolved D. The V and J ends lost 6 bases and 6 bases respectively, with 8 bases between them. The CDR3 sequence is 11 residues long. Germline V gene sequence: CDR1 DFQATT, CDR2 SNEGSKA (reference sequence). The CDR3 loop is CSAQRSGELFF. In DNA form, the CDR3 reads TGCAGTGCGCAGAGGTCCGGGGAGCTGTTTTTT.

This clonotype was seen ten or more times. This chain links TRBV27 with TRBJ2-1; the match to TRBD2 covers 11 bases. Trimming at V came to 6 bases and at J to 4 bases, leaving 8 bases not matched to a gene. The germline gives CDR1 MNHEY, CDR2 SMNVEV (reference sequence). This CDR3 is 16 amino acids long. The CDR3 DNA reads TGTGCCAGCAGGCCTACCGGGACTAGCGGATACAATGAGCAGTTCTTC. It is translated as CASRPTGTSGYNEQFF.

The chain couples TRBV5-1 to TRBJ2-1; D may be TRBD1 (6 bases). CDR1 and CDR2 from the germline V gene are SGHRS and YFSETQ. The V end was cut by 2 bases, the J end by 6 bases, with 9 bases between. The CDR3 spans 13 residues. CDR3 bases: TGCGCCAGCAGCTTACAGGGTCCCAATGAGCAGTTCTTC. It specifies CASSLQGPNEQFF.

This clonotype was counted ten times or more. V and J are TRBV7-9 and TRBJ2-3, with a possible D match to TRBD2 (5 bases). Per the germline V gene, CDR1 is SEHNR and CDR2 is FQNEAQ (reference sequence). The CDR3 runs to 14 residues. Trimming stripped 2 bases from V and 2 bases from J, with 8 bases between. CDR3 nucleotides: TGTGCCAGCAGCTTATTCGGGGTCACAGATACGCAGTATTTT. This gives the protein CASSLFGVTDTQYF. Combining the CDR3 with reference TRBV7-9 and TRBJ2-3 gives the whole variable domain DTGVSQNPRHKITKRGQNVTFRCDPISEHNRLYWYRQTLGQGPEFLTYFQNEAQLEKSRLLSDRFSAERPKGSFSTLEIQRTEQGDSAMYLCASSLFGVTDTQYFGPGTRLTVL.

This clonotype was seen at least ten times. The rearrangement uses TRBV7-6 and TRBJ2-7; 7 nucleotides agree with TRBD1. The CDR3 is 13 amino acids. V trimming: 5 bases; J trimming: 7 bases; junction bases outside the gene matches: 8. Germline CDR1 and CDR2: SGHVS and FNYEAQ. The CDR3 DNA reads TGTGCCAGCAGCACCCAGGACAGGACGGAGCAGTACTTC. Translated, it gives CASSTQDRTEQYF.

On this clonotype: One base away lies a much larger clone, so this may be a sequencing read error. This chain joins TRBV18 and TRBJ1-3; 8 bases are shared with TRBD1. The CDR3 spans 17 residues. The germline CDR1 and CDR2 sequences are KGHSH and LQKENI. Written as DNA, the CDR3 is TGTCCCAGCTCACCGAGTTGGACAGGGCCCTCTGGAAACACCATATATTTT. It encodes CPSSPSWTGPSGNTIYF.

This clonotype was detected a few times. The V gene is TRBV20-1, the J gene TRBJ2-1; 7 bases are shared with TRBD2. The CDR3 consists of 16 residues. The V gene's germline CDR1 is DFQATT and CDR2 SNEGSKA (reference sequence). The J segment lost 4 bases and the V segment lost 1 base, leaving 10 bases of the junction unmatched. The CDR3 here is CSARVSRASGYNEQFF. The CDR3 nucleotides read TGCAGTGCTAGAGTCTCCCGGGCTAGCGGTTACAATGAGCAGTTCTTC.

For this clonotype: The junction and the germline gene differ at one end; a read error may be behind it. The chain has TRBV12-3 or TRBV12-4 and TRBJ2-6; TRBD1 aligns across 9 bases. CDR3 length: 19 amino acids. In DNA form, the CDR3 reads TGTGCCTGCAGTCCGAGGGACAGGGCTTTTTCCTCTGGGGCCAACGTCCTGACTTTC. Residues: CACSPRDRAFSSGANVLTF.

This clonotype appeared many times. This chain links TRBV5-5 with TRBJ2-3, with 10 bases matching TRBD2. The germline CDR1 and CDR2 sequences are SGHKS and YYEKEE (reference sequence). V lost 5 bases to trimming and J lost 3 bases; unmatched junction nucleotides: 6. The CDR3 is 15 residues long. The CDR3 spells CASRLAGLVTDTQYF. The CDR3 nucleotides are TGTGCCAGCAGACTAGCGGGGCTGGTAACAGATACGCAGTATTTT. The complete variable domain, with remaining parts taken from reference TRBV5-5 and TRBJ2-3, reads DAGVTQSPTHLIKTRGQQVTLRCSPISGHKSVSWYQQVLGQGPQFIFQYYEKEERGRGNFPDRFSARQFPNYSSELNVNALLLGDSALYLCASRLAGLVTDTQYFGPGTRLTVL.

This clonotype was found many times. The chain carries TRBV7-2 and TRBJ2-1; no clear D. CDR1 and CDR2 (germline): SGHTA, FQGNSA. CDR3 length: 15 amino acids. The V and J ends lost 5 bases and 6 bases respectively, with 17 bases between them. CDR3 nucleotides: TGTGCCAGCAGCCCGTACATGGGGAATTCCAATGAGCAGTTCTTC. It codes for CASSPYMGNSNEQFF.

In this sample, this clonotype turned up many times. The genes are TRBV5-1 and TRBJ2-1, with a possible D match to TRBD1 (5 bases). Germline-derived CDR1 and CDR2 are SGHRS and YFSETQ. The CDR3 runs 14 residues. V was clipped by 0 bases and J by 6 bases, with 10 bases between them. CDR3 DNA sequence: TGCGCCAGCAGCTTGGTTGGGGCCCGCAATGAGCAGTTCTTC. It codes for CASSLVGARNEQFF.

This clonotype was observed many times. V and J are TRBV7-9 and TRBJ1-4, with 7 nucleotides matching TRBD1. The CDR3 runs to 17 residues. Germline CDR1 SEHNR, CDR2 FQNEAQ (reference sequence). Germline trimming cut 5 bases from V and 5 bases from J; bases unmatched to any gene: 14. The CDR3 coding sequence is TGTGCCAGCAGCCGGACAGGAAGGTCCGCCTTAAATGAAAAACTGTTTTTT. Translating gives CASSRTGRSALNEKLFF.

Concerning this clonotype: A much larger clone is a single base away; this may be a read error. The rearrangement links TRBV9 to TRBJ2-7; weak D call: TRBD2 (5 bases). Germline assignment: CDR1 SGDLS and CDR2 YYNGEE. V shed 4 bases and J shed 6 bases, with 14 bases lying between them. The length of the CDR3 is 13 residues. The CDR3 here is CASSLGPEGEQYV. CDR3 DNA: TGTGCCAGCAGCTTAGGTCCTGAGGGCGAGCAGTACGTC.

This clonotype was counted ten times or more. The CDR3 protein is CASSRWGVSGNTIYF. Written as DNA, the CDR3 is TGTGCCAGCAGCCGTTGGGGAGTCTCTGGAAACACCATATATTTT. The chain uses TRBV12-3 or TRBV12-4 and TRBJ1-3; D unclear. Trimming took off 6 bases at V and 0 bases at J, with 12 bases between the two ends. The CDR3 contains 15 residues.

This chain joins TRBV10-3 and TRBJ2-1; D is unresolved. With 4 bases removed from V and 1 base from J, the gap between germline ends came to 8 bases. Germline CDR1 is ENHRY and CDR2 is SYGVKD. The CDR3 runs 14 residues. The CDR3 region has the DNA TGTGCCATCAGTGGGGGTCCTTCCTACAATGAGCAGTTCTTC. Its translation is CAISGGPSYNEQFF.

Points on this clonotype: This may arise from a read error, as a much more abundant clone is one base away. The chain links TRBV5-1 to TRBJ2-1; no clear D gene. The CDR3 consists of 15 residues. Germline CDR1 is SGHRS and CDR2 is YFSETQ. V was trimmed by 1 base and J by 3 bases, leaving 11 bases between them. CDR3 nucleotides: TGCGCCAGCAGCTTGACCCTAGGAAACTACAATGAGCAGTTCTTC. The encoded protein is CASSLTLGNYNEQFF.

As to this clonotype: This may be a read error: a much more frequent sequence differs by one nucleotide. The rearrangement links TRBV9 to TRBJ2-1; D is possibly TRBD2 (6 bases). The CDR3 covers 16 residues. Trimming took 0 bases from V and 1 from J, leaving 11 bases between them. The V gene's germline CDR1 is SGDLS and CDR2 YYNGEE. DNA of the CDR3: TGTGCCAGCAGCGTAGCGGGAGCGTGGTCCTACAATGAGCAGTTCTTC. Protein: CASSVAGAWSYNEQFF.

This clonotype has ten or more counts. The rearrangement uses TRBV3-1 and TRBJ2-3; 7 bases match TRBD2. With 3 bases clipped from V and 0 bases from J, the junction kept 0 bases outside the gene matches. Germline CDR1 is LGHDT and CDR2 is YNNKEL (reference sequence). The CDR3 is made up of 14 amino acids. CDR3 in DNA: TGTGCCAGCAGCCATAGCGGGAGCACAGATACGCAGTATTTT. This sequence encodes CASSHSGSTDTQYF.

Many counts were recorded for this clonotype. The chain is built from TRBV5-1 and TRBJ2-5; 8 nucleotides align to TRBD2. V shed 0 bases and J 5 bases; nucleotides not matched to a gene: 9. The CDR3 has 16 residues. CDR1 and CDR2 from the germline V gene are SGHRS and YFSETQ. This chain's CDR3 is CASSLAGGAITETQYF. For the CDR3, the DNA is TGCGCCAGCAGCTTGGCCGGGGGGGCAATAACGGAGACCCAGTACTTC.

This clonotype was recorded at least ten times. The gene calls are TRBV5-1 and TRBJ2-3; D is possibly TRBD2 (6 bases). V lost 2 bases, J lost 2 bases, and 12 bases lay in between. The CDR3 has 15 residues. In germline, CDR1 is SGHRS, CDR2 YFSETQ. The CDR3 nucleotides read TGCGCCAGCAGCTTTAGCGGAGCCCCCACAGATACGCAGTATTTT. This sequence encodes CASSFSGAPTDTQYF.

Many counts were recorded for this clonotype. This sequence joins TRBV29-1 and TRBJ1-1; D is uncertain. The CDR3 runs to 12 residues. Germline CDR1 is SQVTM and CDR2 is ANQGSEA. Trimming stripped 2 bases from V and 7 bases from J, with 11 bases between. CDR3 nucleotide sequence: TGCAGCGTTGAATTATATTCCGGTGAAGCTTTCTTT. The encoded protein is CSVELYSGEAFF.

This clonotype was recorded at least ten times. The CDR3, as DNA: TGTGCCAGCAGCCAAACGACGGGGAACACTGAAGCTTTCTTT. It yields the protein CASSQTTGNTEAFF. The J gene is TRBJ1-1, the V gene TRBV7-3; D gene unclear. Per germline, CDR1 SGHTA and CDR2 FQGTGA. This CDR3 is 14 amino acids long. V lost 5 bases, J lost 1 base, and 11 bases lay in between.

This clonotype was observed at least ten times. This sequence joins TRBV20-1 and TRBJ2-3; the D is unclear. The CDR3 spans 13 residues. The V end was cut by 4 bases, the J end by 6 bases, with 14 bases between. The germline V gene encodes CDR1 DFQATT and CDR2 SNEGSKA (reference sequence). The chain's CDR3 is CSANSRVGDTQYF. The DNA of the CDR3 is TGCAGTGCTAACTCAAGAGTCGGGGATACGCAGTATTTT.

This clonotype was counted at least ten times. J is TRBJ2-7 and V is TRBV18; D remains ambiguous. CDR3 length equals 13 residues. Trimming removed 2 bases from V and 9 bases from J, with 14 bases in between. From germline, CDR1 is KGHSH and CDR2 LQKENI. CDR3 coding DNA: TGTGCCAGCTCACCAGGTCAGGTGAGTGGGCAGTACGTC. It yields the protein CASSPGQVSGQYV.

This clonotype was observed at least ten times. The chain joins TRBV5-5 to TRBJ2-5, with D unresolved. V was shortened by 0 bases and J by 6 bases, with 9 bases between the two germline ends. This CDR3 has 13 amino acids. In germline, CDR1 is SGHKS, CDR2 YYEKEE (reference sequence). The CDR3 loop is CASSLEPFKTQYF. CDR3 nucleotide sequence: TGTGCCAGCAGCTTGGAGCCATTTAAGACCCAGTACTTC.

This clonotype was detected ten times or more. The chain joins TRBV6-5 to TRBJ1-6, with TRBD1 identical over 7 bases. This CDR3 has 14 residues. V shed 5 bases and J 10 bases; nucleotides not matched to a gene: 8. In germline, CDR1 is MNHEY, CDR2 SVGAGI. The CDR3 sequence: CASSRRQGQSPLHF. In nucleotides, the CDR3 is TGTGCCAGCAGTCGTCGACAGGGACAATCACCCCTCCACTTT.

This clonotype appeared many times. The J gene is TRBJ2-6, the V gene TRBV6-5; D is unclear. This CDR3 comprises 15 residues. CDR1 MNHEY and CDR2 SVGAGI come from the germline V gene. V lost 4 bases, J lost 0 bases, and 7 bases lay in between. This chain's CDR3 is CASSFSVSGANVLTF. CDR3 sequence (DNA): TGTGCCAGCAGTTTTTCGGTCTCTGGGGCCAACGTCCTGACTTTC.

The sample holds many counts of this clonotype. The chain has TRBV7-2 and TRBJ1-1; D unresolved. Trimming took off 2 bases at V and 6 bases at J, with 13 bases between the two ends. This CDR3 contains 14 residues. Germline values: CDR1 SGHTA, CDR2 FQGNSA. The CDR3 here is CASSLRWGKPEAFF. CDR3 coding DNA: TGTGCCAGCAGCTTACGATGGGGTAAACCTGAAGCTTTCTTT.

This clonotype was recorded many times. The CDR3 DNA follows: TGCGCCAGCAGCTTGGTGGGACGGATTGAAAACATTCAGTACTTC. Amino acid sequence: CASSLVGRIENIQYF. This chain connects TRBV5-1 to TRBJ2-4, with D possibly being TRBD1 or TRBD2 (5 bases each). CDR3 length: 15 amino acids. In germline, CDR1 is SGHRS, CDR2 YFSETQ. The V and J ends lost 0 bases and 5 bases respectively, with 12 bases between them.

This clonotype has at least ten counts. The chain recombines TRBV12-3 or TRBV12-4 with TRBJ2-1; 9 bases line up with TRBD1. The CDR3 runs 15 residues. Germline trimming cut 2 bases from V and 10 bases from J; bases unmatched to any gene: 9. Here the CDR3 reads CASSLRTGDVGEQFF. DNA of the CDR3: TGTGCCAGCAGTTTAAGGACAGGGGATGTAGGGGAGCAGTTCTTC.